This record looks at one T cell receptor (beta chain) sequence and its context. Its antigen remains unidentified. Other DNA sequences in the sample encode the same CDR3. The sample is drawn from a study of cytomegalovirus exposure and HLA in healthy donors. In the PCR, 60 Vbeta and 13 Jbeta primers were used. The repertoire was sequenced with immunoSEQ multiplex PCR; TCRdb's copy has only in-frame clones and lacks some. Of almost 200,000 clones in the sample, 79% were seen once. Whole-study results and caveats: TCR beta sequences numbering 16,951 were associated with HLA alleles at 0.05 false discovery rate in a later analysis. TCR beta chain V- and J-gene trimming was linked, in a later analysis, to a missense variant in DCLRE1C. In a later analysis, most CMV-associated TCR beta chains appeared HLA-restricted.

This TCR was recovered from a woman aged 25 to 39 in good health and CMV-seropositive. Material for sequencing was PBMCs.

CDR3 DNA sequence: TGTGCCAGCAGTTTGGGGGGCGAGCAGTACTTC. This translates into CASSLGGEQYF. This chain joins TRBV27 and TRBJ2-7; weak D call: TRBD2 (6 bases). V shed 3 bases and J shed 6 bases, with 6 bases lying between them. CDR1 is MNHEY and CDR2 is SMNVEV in the germline V gene (reference sequence). This CDR3 has 11 residues.